What follows is one T cell receptor (beta chain) and its context. Antigen: not known. This specimen comes from a study of blood T cells in healthy people across ages. Using a J-beta primer mix together with a sample-barcoded 5' primer, a second PCR was run for roughly 7 to 12 cycles. Every cDNA was tagged by a template-switch adaptor with 12 random nucleotides. Sequencing of every sample gave 3 million or more CDR3-containing paired-end reads. TCRdb called the 5' RACE reads again in MiXCR, with one record for every CDR3 protein. The sample carries about 1.4 million distinct CDR3 sequences, 55% to 75% recorded once. Study-wide results and limits: Versus aged donors, long-lived donors had higher diversity and more naive CD4+ cells. Any changes in expanded clonotypes were possibly confounded, as donor CMV status remained unknown.

This CDR3 region has 15 residues. The V end was cut by 3 bases, the J end by 10 bases, with 16 bases between. The V gene's germline CDR1 is LGHDT and CDR2 YNNKEL (reference sequence). The V gene is TRBV3-1, the J gene TRBJ1-6; maybe TRBD1 (5 bases). Source material: blood. The source of this sequence is a man between 18 and 29 years old in good health. CDR3 amino acids: CASSQGPAGPSPLHF. The CDR3 DNA reads TGTGCCAGCAGCCAGGGACCGGCGGGACCCTCACCCCTCCACTTT.